This record looks at one T cell receptor (beta chain) sequence and its context. What this receptor recognizes is not known. The sample holds no much larger clone one base away, and base qualities are not on file. Via the germline V gene, CDR1 is KGHSH and CDR2 LQKENI. Trimming removed 0 bases from V and 11 bases from J; the gene matches leave 5 bases unexplained. The CDR3 contains 13 residues, cysteine and phenylalanine counted. The DNA shown is the 39-base CDR3, in frame from base 1. This record belongs to a study of blood T cell repertoires in COVID-19 (dated by TCRdb to 2019 to 2021). Context from the whole study: The collaborator samples originated in the United States, Italy and Spain and spanned the acute and convalescent phases of COVID-19. The material from the prospective study consisted of cDNA or gDNA derived from T cells, B-cell-depleted T cells, or PBMCs. Deeply sampled blood TCRbeta repertoires from subjects exposed to, actively infected with, or recovered from COVID-19 were included in the dataset. The repertoires were released in a freely available public database meant as a resource for research on the immune response to SARS-CoV-2. The samples were drawn from the first 160 participants of the ongoing ImmuneRACE study and from about 1,200 subjects provided by 6 global collaborators. The sample metadata nearly always contained a de-identified subject ID, COVID-19 status, age in years and sex. Where HLA class I and class II types were available, the types were taken from metadata supplied by the sample provider, not from assay-based typing.

TCRbeta CDR3 regions were amplified from genomic DNA by means of the immunoSEQ Assay, a bias-controlled multiplex PCR. For the original study's pipeline: Within the assay, amplification of reference gene primers was used to estimate how many nucleated cells each sample contained. Sequence reads were collapsed and filtered to measure the absolute abundance of every unique TCRbeta CDR3 rearrangement. For each sample, productive Simpson clonality was calculated as the square root of Simpson's diversity index over productive rearrangements. The clones in this table, taken by TCRdb from immuneACCESS, are in-frame only. Not every clone is retained; where verified, under half of the shortfall comes from an unresolved V gene, and the cause of the rest is unknown. The DNA was the basis for D and trimming; V, J and clone size are from that table. A total of about 480,000 clones appear in this sample, roughly 88% of them only once. Of the sample, approximately 2% is held by the ten largest clones.

Participants in the prospective study were aged about 18 to 95 years, lived in under 30 United States geographic areas, and enrolled through a virtual design. In the prospective study, cohorts were assigned on the basis of participant-reported clinical history obtained from a screening survey and a study questionnaire. For ImmuneRACE Cohort 3, a participant was defined as recovered based on two consecutive negative NP/OP PCR tests, clearance by a healthcare professional, or resolution of symptoms. In the prospective study, mobile phlebotomists collected whole blood, serum and a nasopharyngeal or oropharyngeal swab from each participant. Additional blood draws and questionnaires over an approximately two-month period could optionally be provided by prospective study participants. Prospective study blood samples were shipped either frozen or at room temperature before DNA extraction. The investigation overall reported the following: The amount of clinical and demographic metadata varied by source and participant and was provided uncurated.

The V and J segments used are TRBV18 and TRBJ1-2; TRBD1 matches 8 bases in the middle. Sequencing was done on a sample of PBMCs or T cells enriched from blood (not recorded which). The receptor was isolated from a woman aged 35 to 49 who had recovered from COVID-19. The DNA reads TGTGCCAGCTCACCACCGACAGGGGAGGGGTACACCTTC. Translated, this is CASSPPTGEGYTF.